These 23 T cell receptor beta chains share one sample of origin, sequenced in a study of T cells expressing NK-cell markers. TCRdb reanalyzed the 5' RACE reads, giving one entry per CDR3 protein sequence and no DNA. This sample's clone table lists about 450,000 distinct CDR3 sequences. The sample was blood T cells: a sorted CD56 or NKG2C T cell subset, CD4+ or CD8+ T cells, or bulk PBMC T cells (not recorded which). Receptors originate from a woman between 18 and 70 years old in good health.

This chain joins TRBV20-1 and TRBJ1-5. Germline V gives CDR1 DFQATT, CDR2 SNEGSKA (reference sequence). The CDR3 has 13 amino acids. This CDR3 reads CSARPYSNQPQHF.

This CDR3 reads CSARMRPGLNTEAFF. The chain joins TRBV20-1 to TRBJ1-1; the D call from TCRdb, TRBD1, cannot be confirmed without DNA. The CDR3 loop spans 15 amino acids. The germline gives CDR1 DFQATT, CDR2 SNEGSKA (reference sequence).

The chain carries TRBV14 and TRBJ2-3. The CDR3 is 15 amino acids. Germline V gene lookup returns CDR1 SGHDN and CDR2 FVKESK. The CDR3 sequence: CASSHLGVGTDTQYF.

The chain has TRBV11-2 and TRBJ2-2. The CDR3 length is 14 residues. Per germline, CDR1 SGHAT and CDR2 FQNNGV. CDR3 amino acids: CASSPLLGTGELFF.

The J gene is TRBJ1-4, the V gene TRBV4-3. This CDR3 comprises 17 residues. Germline V gene sequence: CDR1 LGHNA, CDR2 YSLEER. The chain's CDR3 is CASSQEAAGATNEKLFF.

This sequence joins TRBV7-8 and TRBJ1-6; as DNA is missing, the TRBD1 call by TCRdb cannot be tested. The CDR3 has 15 amino acids. Germline V gives CDR1 SGHVS, CDR2 FQNEAQ. CDR3 residues: CASSLRDTSHSPLHF.

The chain has TRBV4-2 and TRBJ2-5; TCRdb picks TRBD1, but there is no DNA to check that call. In germline, CDR1 is LGHNA, CDR2 YNFKEQ. The length of the CDR3 is 15 residues. The CDR3 sequence is CASSQDRDGQETQYF.

The V call is TRBV27, the J call TRBJ2-1. This CDR3 has 14 amino acids. CDR1 MNHEY and CDR2 SMNVEV come from the germline V gene (reference sequence). CDR3 protein: CASSLSVQINEQFF.

The CDR3: CASSITSGRRTDTQYF. The V call is TRBV7-2, the J call TRBJ2-3; TCRdb selects TRBD2, and the lack of DNA leaves this call unchecked. Germline-derived CDR1 and CDR2 are SGHTA and FQGNSA. This CDR3 is built from 16 residues. The full variable domain, with the rest looked up from reference TRBV7-2 and TRBJ2-3, is GAGVSQSPSNKVTEKGKDVELRCDPISGHTALYWYRQSLGQGLEFLIYFQGNSAPDKSGLPSDRFSAERTGGSVSTLTIQRTQQEDSAVYLCASSITSGRRTDTQYFGPGTRLTVL.

The chain joins TRBV6-1 to TRBJ2-3; TCRdb proposes TRBD1, but this gene call is untestable without DNA. The CDR3 contains 15 residues. Germline CDR1 is MNHNS and CDR2 is SASEGT. This CDR3 reads CASSRGWQGGGTQYF.

The rearrangement links TRBV20-1 to TRBJ2-4; TCRdb indicates TRBD2, and absent DNA this call remains unverified. Germline CDR1 and CDR2: DFQATT and SNEGSKA (reference sequence). CDR3 length: 18 amino acids. CDR3 residues: CSASRGASGRPPRDIQYF.

V gene TRBV20-1 combines with J gene TRBJ2-2. Germline CDR1 reads DFQATT; CDR2 reads SNEGSKA (reference sequence). This CDR3 has 15 residues. This chain's CDR3 is CSAPRPMRNTGELFF.

The chain is built from TRBV5-1 and TRBJ2-7; TCRdb lists TRBD1, though no DNA is available to test this call. There are 16 residues in the CDR3. In germline, CDR1 is SGHRS, CDR2 YFSETQ. CDR3 region: CASSLGQGFRAYEQYF.

The gene calls are TRBV28 and TRBJ2-1; the D call from TCRdb, TRBD1, cannot be confirmed without DNA. Looked up from germline, CDR1 is MDHEN and CDR2 is SYDVKM. This CDR3 spans 20 amino acids. CDR3 sequence reads: CASSFPGGKDRASSYNEQFF.

The chain employs TRBV6-5 and TRBJ2-5; TCRdb gives TRBD1 as the D gene, but with no DNA this cannot be confirmed. Germline V CDR1 and CDR2: MNHEY, SVGAGI. The CDR3 spans 15 residues. Here the CDR3 reads CASSYVYRGGETQYF.

This chain joins TRBV7-8 and TRBJ2-7; TCRdb selects TRBD1, and the lack of DNA leaves this call unchecked. The germline V gene has CDR1 SGHVS and CDR2 FQNEAQ. The CDR3 consists of 13 residues. CDR3: CASSLRDTYEQYF.

The J gene is TRBJ1-5, the V gene TRBV6-2 or TRBV6-3. The CDR3 sequence is 12 residues long. CDR1 MNHEY and CDR2 SVGEGT come from the germline V gene. The CDR3 is CASSSGYQPQHF.

CDR3 in amino acids: CASSGGAGVDSPLHF. The V call is TRBV7-2, the J call TRBJ1-6; TCRdb indicates TRBD1, and absent DNA this call remains unverified. CDR1 and CDR2 from the germline V gene are SGHTA and FQGNSA. The CDR3 runs to 15 residues. Combining the CDR3 with reference TRBV7-2 and TRBJ1-6 gives the whole variable domain GAGVSQSPSNKVTEKGKDVELRCDPISGHTALYWYRQSLGQGLEFLIYFQGNSAPDKSGLPSDRFSAERTGGSVSTLTIQRTQQEDSAVYLCASSGGAGVDSPLHFGNGTRLTVT.

V gene TRBV12-3 or TRBV12-4 combines with J gene TRBJ1-2; TCRdb's assignment of TRBD1 cannot be checked, as there is no DNA. The CDR3 has 13 amino acids. CDR3 region: CASSPRGLYGYTF.

This chain's CDR3 is CASSTDRVTETQYF. This rearrangement joins TRBV5-1 to TRBJ2-5; lacking DNA, the TRBD1 call made by TCRdb goes unchecked. Germline CDR1 SGHRS, CDR2 YFSETQ. The CDR3 spans 14 residues.

The chain links TRBV5-1 to TRBJ2-7; TCRdb reports TRBD2, a call that lacks DNA to check it against. The CDR3 is 15 amino acids. Germline loops: CDR1 SGHRS, CDR2 YFSETQ. The CDR3 region is CASSFQTSGFYEQYF. The entire variable domain, with the rest obtained from reference TRBV5-1 and TRBJ2-7, is as follows: KAGVTQTPRYLIKTRGQQVTLSCSPISGHRSVSWYQQTPGQGLQFLFEYFSETQRNKGNFPGRFSGRQFSNSRSEMNVSTLELGDSALYLCASSFQTSGFYEQYFGPGTRLTVT.

The chain uses TRBV5-1 and TRBJ2-3; TCRdb's D call, TRBD1, is unchecked because there is no DNA. This CDR3 is 16 amino acids long. Germline V lookup: CDR1 SGHRS, CDR2 YFSETQ. CDR3 sequence: CASSLPSGTGTDTQYF.

This chain links TRBV2 with TRBJ1-5; the D call from TCRdb, TRBD1, cannot be confirmed without DNA. The germline CDR1 and CDR2 sequences are SNHLY and FYNNEI. The CDR3 runs to 16 residues. The CDR3 spells CASSSGGSRGNQPQHF. The whole variable domain, remainder taken from reference TRBV2 and TRBJ1-5, is EPEVTQTPSHQVTQMGQEVILRCVPISNHLYFYWYRQILGQKVEFLVSFYNNEISEKSEIFDDQFSVERPDGSNFTLKIRSTKLEDSAMYFCASSSGGSRGNQPQHFGDGTRLSIL.